The 6 T cell receptor beta chains listed next were all sequenced from one sample in a study of tumor-infiltrating lymphocytes in primary liver carcinoma. They got blood RNA out of unsorted whole blood and also pulled out germline DNA. The template, about 510 ng total RNA, yielded TCR beta cDNA made with a constant-region primer. Three-round nested multiplex PCR performed with slightly modified ARM-PCR produced the TCR beta libraries. TRBV1-TRBV30 forward primers paired with a C-beta reverse primer were used in the first two PCR rounds, which ran roughly 11 cycles each. TCRdb reprocessed the multiplex PCR reads with MiXCR, giving one entry per CDR3 protein. The repertoire holds about 310,000 distinct CDR3 sequences, with about 62% as singletons. The sample taken for sequencing was peripheral blood. All receptors derive from a man aged 35-49 years with primary liver carcinoma and hepatitis B virus infection.

As for this clonotype: It may be a read error: a sequence one base away is much more abundant. This chain joins TRBV4-3 and TRBJ2-1, with a tentative D call TRBD2 (5 bases). The CDR3 sequence is 14 residues long. The germline V and J ends were trimmed by 5 bases and 8 bases, with 16 bases remaining between them. Germline values: CDR1 LGHNA, CDR2 YSLEER. CDR3 sequence reads: CASSGEGLFDEQFF. CDR3 bases: TGCGCCAGCAGCGGGGAAGGACTCTTCGATGAGCAGTTCTTC.

As to this clonotype: The DNA is omitted, as the CDR3 cannot be located on it reliably, and the CDR3 follows TCRdb's listing. The J gene is TRBJ1-1, the V gene TRBV29-1. The CDR3 extends over 13 residues, inclusive of both ends. CDR1 and CDR2 (germline): SQVTM, ANQGSEA. The CDR3 region is CSFGLGSGSEAIF.

The V and J genes are TRBV6-2 or TRBV6-3 and TRBJ1-5; tentative D call: TRBD1 (6 bases). The V gene lost 3 bases and the J gene lost 7 bases, with 22 bases spanning the gap. In germline, CDR1 is MNHEY, CDR2 SVGEGT. The CDR3 contains 17 residues. CDR3 DNA sequence: TGTGCCAGCAGTTATCCATACGGGACACGGGGAAACCAGCCCCAGCATTTT. This translates into CASSYPYGTRGNQPQHF.

Turning to this clonotype: A much larger clone differs from this one at a single base, so this may be a read error. The chain carries TRBV29-1 and TRBJ2-1, with 13 bases aligning to TRBD2. The germline gives CDR1 SQVTM, CDR2 ANQGSEA. V lost 7 bases to trimming and J lost 9 bases; unmatched junction nucleotides: 9. This CDR3 comprises 14 residues. CDR3 DNA sequence: TGCAGCGCAAGACTAGCGGGAGGTCGGAGTGAGCAGTTCTTC. It codes for CSARLAGGRSEQFF.

To note about this clonotype: A read error may be the cause here, since a much bigger clone is one base away. This is likely a read error, given that the CDR3 carries no conserved phenylalanine or tryptophan at its end. The limits of the CDR3 on the DNA are not certain, so only TCRdb's listed CDR3 is given. The chain combines TRBV4-3 with TRBJ1-6. The germline V gene has CDR1 LGHNA and CDR2 YSLEER. The CDR3 region is 15 residues in length, termini included. CDR3 sequence: CASSQDALENSPLRL.

A remark on this clonotype: One end of the junction varies from germline; a read error may be responsible. The V and J genes are TRBV12-3 or TRBV12-4 and TRBJ2-3; 9 bases line up with TRBD2. The CDR3 length is 16 residues. CDR3 region: CTSSFYGLAGIDTQYF. DNA for the CDR3: TGTACCAGCAGTTTTTACGGCCTAGCGGGGATCGATACGCAGTATTTT.